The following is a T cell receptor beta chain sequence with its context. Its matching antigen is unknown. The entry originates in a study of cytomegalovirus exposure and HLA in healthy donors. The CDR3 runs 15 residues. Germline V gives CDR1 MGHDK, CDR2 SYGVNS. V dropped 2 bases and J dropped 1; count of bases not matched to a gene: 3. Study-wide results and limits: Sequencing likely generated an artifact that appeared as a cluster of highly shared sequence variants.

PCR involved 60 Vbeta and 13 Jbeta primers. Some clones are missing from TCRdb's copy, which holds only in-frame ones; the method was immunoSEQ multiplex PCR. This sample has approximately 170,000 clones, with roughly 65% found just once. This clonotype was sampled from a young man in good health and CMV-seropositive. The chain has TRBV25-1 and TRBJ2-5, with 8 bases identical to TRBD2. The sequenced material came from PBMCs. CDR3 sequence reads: CASSEGAGGQETQYF. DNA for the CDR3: TGTGCCAGCAGTGAAGGGGCGGGGGGCCAAGAGACCCAGTACTTC.